The 31 T cell receptor beta chains below all came from one sample that was sequenced in a study of breast tumors, draining lymph nodes, adjacent tissues. The lymph nodes were axillary draining lymph nodes from breast cancer patients. Via MiXCR, TCRdb re-called the multiplex PCR reads, giving one row per CDR3 protein. The sample lists approximately 300,000 distinct CDR3 sequences, 30% seen once, with under 1.2% in the top ten. The sequenced sample consisted of axillary lymph node tissue. The receptors originated from a female donor with breast cancer. Some clones in this sample may be carry-over from other donors' samples.

Comments on this clonotype: A much larger clone lies one base from this, so it may be a read error. V usage is TRBV6-5 and J usage is TRBJ2-1, with 7 bases aligning to TRBD2. Germline CDR1 and CDR2: MNHEY and SVGAGI. With V trimmed by 6 bases and J by 6 bases, 8 bases remained unmatched. This CDR3 has 14 residues. This chain's CDR3 is CASRLGLVGNEQFF. CDR3 in DNA: TGTGCCAGCAGACTCGGACTAGTCGGCAATGAGCAGTTCTTC.

This clonotype was counted ten times or more. The chain combines TRBV7-9 with TRBJ2-1; no reliable D call. V dropped 7 bases and J dropped 0 bases, with 16 bases sitting between them. The CDR3 totals 16 residues. The germline CDR1 and CDR2 sequences are SEHNR and FQNEAQ (reference sequence). Here the CDR3 reads CASTLGISSSYNEQFF. The CDR3, as DNA: TGTGCCAGCACCCTGGGCATCTCCAGCTCCTACAATGAGCAGTTCTTC.

Note on this clonotype: The conserved final phenylalanine or tryptophan is absent from the CDR3, which likely points to a read error. This rearrangement joins TRBV25-1 to TRBJ1-5, with D perhaps matching TRBD1 (6 bases). Germline loops: CDR1 MGHDK, CDR2 SYGVNS. V lost 8 bases and J 3 bases, leaving 14 bases between the germline ends. CDR3 length: 14 amino acids. The CDR3 region is CASARGGHNQPQHS. Written as DNA, the CDR3 is TGTGCCAGCGCCCGGGGGGGCCACAATCAGCCCCAGCATTCT.

Of note for this clonotype: It may be a read error: a sequence one base away is much more abundant. CDR3 bases: TGTGCCAGCAGCTTGGGCCTTCCCTATGAGCAGTCCTTC. It codes for CASSLGLPYEQSF. V gene TRBV11-2 combines with J gene TRBJ2-1, with D hard to call. The CDR3 spans 13 residues. Germline CDR1 reads SGHAT; CDR2 reads FQNNGV.

This clonotype was seen ten or more times. The genes are TRBV12-3 or TRBV12-4 and TRBJ1-5; D possibly corresponds to TRBD1 (5 bases). This CDR3 has 11 residues. Trimming took 3 bases from V and 9 from J, leaving 6 bases between them. The CDR3 DNA reads as TGTGCCAGCAGTTTGGGGGGGCCCCAGCATTTT. The encoded protein is CASSLGGPQHF.

This clonotype came up many times. The chain is built from TRBV10-3 and TRBJ2-7, with a possible D match to TRBD1 (6 bases). The V and J ends lost 5 bases and 2 bases respectively, with 13 bases between them. Germline CDR1 and CDR2: ENHRY and SYGVKD. The CDR3 is 14 residues long. CDR3 loop: CAISSRDKPYEQYF. The CDR3 nucleotides are TGTGCCATCAGTTCACGGGACAAGCCCTACGAGCAGTACTTC.

There are many counts of this clonotype. The chain employs TRBV9 and TRBJ2-2, with unresolved D. CDR3 length: 12 amino acids. Trimming left V 3 bases short and J 6 bases short, with 6 bases between. In germline, CDR1 is SGDLS, CDR2 YYNGEE. In nucleotides, the CDR3 is TGTGCCAGCAGCGAAGGGTCCGGGGAGCTGTTTTTT. Translation: CASSEGSGELFF. Based on the CDR3 plus reference TRBV9 and TRBJ2-2, the full variable domain is DSGVTQTPKHLITATGQRVTLRCSPRSGDLSVYWYQQSLDQGLQFLIQYYNGEERAKGNILERFSAQQFPDLHSELNLSSLELGDSALYFCASSEGSGELFFGEGSRLTVL.

This clonotype has more than one count but fewer than ten. This could be a read error, since a much larger clone is one nucleotide away. The chain employs TRBV5-1 and TRBJ2-1; D is perhaps TRBD2 (5 bases). The CDR3 extends over 13 amino acids. Germline CDR1 and CDR2: SGHRS and YFSETQ. The chain's CDR3 is CASMLASYNDQFF. The CDR3 DNA is TGCGCCAGCATGCTAGCCTCATACAATGACCAGTTCTTC. The full variable domain, its missing parts supplied by reference TRBV5-1 and TRBJ2-1, is KAGVTQTPRYLIKTRGQQVTLSCSPISGHRSVSWYQQTPGQGLQFLFEYFSETQRNKGNFPGRFSGRQFSNSRSEMNVSTLELGDSALYLCASMLASYNDQFFGPGTRLTVL.

This clonotype was counted at least ten times. The rearrangement uses TRBV12-3 or TRBV12-4 and TRBJ2-1; D unresolved. The CDR3 is 17 amino acids. The V end lost 7 bases, the J end lost 3 bases, and 22 bases lay between the germline ends. This CDR3 reads CASTPTVDWDSYNEQFF. The CDR3, as DNA: TGTGCCAGCACCCCTACAGTGGATTGGGATAGCTACAATGAGCAGTTCTTC.

This sequence joins TRBV20-1 and TRBJ2-5; no firm D call. Germline CDR1 reads DFQATT; CDR2 reads SNEGSKA (reference sequence). Trimming took off 4 bases at V and 3 bases at J, with 15 bases between the two ends. The CDR3 length is 14 residues. Written as DNA, the CDR3 is TGCAGTGCTAAGGCCCTCCGACTGGAAGAGACCCAGTACTTC. It specifies CSAKALRLEETQYF.

The table lists this clonotype with many counts. V is TRBV7-9 and J is TRBJ2-7; possible D gene TRBD1, 6 bases. The V end lost 5 bases, the J end lost 3 bases, and 14 bases lay between the germline ends. This CDR3 contains 14 residues. CDR1 is SEHNR and CDR2 is FQNEAQ in the germline V gene (reference sequence). The CDR3 sequence: CASSPPGQYYEQYF. Written as DNA, the CDR3 is TGTGCCAGCAGCCCCCCGGGACAATACTACGAGCAGTACTTC.

The chain employs TRBV20-1 and TRBJ2-3; 9 nucleotides agree with TRBD2. CDR1 is DFQATT and CDR2 is SNEGSKA in the germline V gene (reference sequence). The V segment lost 4 bases and the J segment 0 bases; nucleotides outside the gene matches: 29. The CDR3 is 23 amino acids. The CDR3: CSAIQQGGLGGRALTASTDTQYF. The CDR3 region has the DNA TGCAGTGCTATCCAGCAGGGGGGACTCGGCGGGAGGGCTTTAACCGCTAGCACAGATACGCAGTATTTT.

This clonotype was recorded many times. The chain is built from TRBV6-4 and TRBJ1-2; possible D gene TRBD1, 5 bases. This CDR3 spans 12 amino acids. In germline, CDR1 is MRHNA, CDR2 SNTAGT. Deletions cut 2 bases from V and 7 bases from J, with 8 bases between. The CDR3 bases are TGTGCCAGCAGTGACGGAGGGGTTGGCTACACCTTC. Protein sequence: CASSDGGVGYTF.

The sample holds many counts of this clonotype. The chain combines TRBV19 with TRBJ2-7; no clear D. Per germline, CDR1 LNHDA and CDR2 SQIVND (reference sequence). Trimming took 3 bases from V and 4 from J, leaving 4 bases between them. There are 11 residues in the CDR3. The CDR3 coding sequence is TGTGCCAGTAGTATCGAATACGAGCAGTACTTC. Encoded protein: CASSIEYEQYF.

Regarding this clonotype: One base away lies a much larger clone, so this may be a sequencing read error. This chain connects TRBV11-3 to TRBJ1-3, with D maybe TRBD1 (6 bases). The CDR3 has 16 amino acids. The germline V gene has CDR1 SGHNT and CDR2 YENEEA. CDR3 loop: CASSLRGNFPGNTMYF. The CDR3 DNA reads TGTGCCAGCAGCTTAAGGGGGAATTTTCCTGGAAACACCATGTATTTT. The whole variable domain, remainder taken from reference TRBV11-3 and TRBJ1-3, is EAGVVQSPRYKIIEKKQPVAFWCNPISGHNTLYWYLQNLGQGPELLIRYENEEAVDDSQLPKDRFSAERLKGVDSTLKIQPAELGDSAVYLCASSLRGNFPGNTMYFGEGSWLTVV.

This clonotype was seen ten or more times. V usage is TRBV20-1 and J usage is TRBJ1-2; D perhaps matches TRBD1 (5 bases). The CDR3 totals 15 residues. V dropped 3 bases and J dropped 4 bases, with 18 bases sitting between them. The germline gives CDR1 DFQATT, CDR2 SNEGSKA (reference sequence). CDR3 nucleotides: TGCAGTGCTAGGGGTCCCCGGGACGGGATCTATGGCTACACCTTC. As protein: CSARGPRDGIYGYTF.

The chain combines TRBV6-5 with TRBJ2-4; either TRBD1 or TRBD2 may fit D (5 bases each). The CDR3 is 14 residues long. In germline, CDR1 is MNHEY, CDR2 SVGAGI. Trimming stripped 2 bases from V and 4 bases from J, with 9 bases between. The CDR3: CASSYGTQKNIQYF. The DNA for the CDR3 is TGTGCCAGCAGTTACGGGACCCAAAAAAACATTCAGTACTTC.

The chain carries TRBV27 and TRBJ2-2; 7 bases are shared with TRBD2. There are 16 residues in the CDR3. With 0 bases clipped from V and 5 bases from J, the junction kept 6 bases outside the gene matches. In germline, CDR1 is MNHEY, CDR2 SMNVEV (reference sequence). In DNA, the CDR3 is TGTGCCAGCAGTTTATCGAAGGCTAGCGGAACCGGGGAGCTGTTTTTT. It specifies CASSLSKASGTGELFF.

Concerning this clonotype itself: It may be a read error: a sequence one base away is much more abundant. The genes are TRBV11-3 and TRBJ2-5; D assignment may be TRBD1 or TRBD2 (5 bases each). Trimming took 1 base from V and 9 from J, leaving 15 bases between them. The CDR3 totals 14 residues. CDR1 is SGHNT, CDR2 YENEEA, per germline. The chain's CDR3 is CASSLGKGRESQYF. The CDR3 coding sequence is TGTGCCAGCAGCTTAGGCAAGGGACGTGAGTCCCAGTACTTC. Filled out from reference TRBV11-3 and TRBJ2-5, the complete variable domain reads EAGVVQSPRYKIIEKKQPVAFWCNPISGHNTLYWYLQNLGQGPELLIRYENEEAVDDSQLPKDRFSAERLKGVDSTLKIQPAELGDSAVYLCASSLGKGRESQYFGPGTRLLVL.

Notes on this clonotype: A much more abundant neighbour one base away suggests this may be a read error. Without the conserved terminal phenylalanine or tryptophan, this CDR3 likely stems from a read error. V usage is TRBV6-1 and J usage is TRBJ2-5; TRBD1 aligns across 8 bases. V lost 1 base and J lost 5; bases outside the gene matches: 3. From germline, CDR1 is MNHNS and CDR2 SASEGT. CDR3 length: 14 residues. The CDR3 DNA reads as TGTGCCAGCAGTGAAGGGACAGGGCTCGAGACCCAGTACTCC. This encodes CASSEGTGLETQYS.

This clonotype was detected ten times or more. This rearrangement joins TRBV20-1 to TRBJ2-7, with TRBD2 matching over 10 bases. V trimming: 3 bases; J trimming: 0 bases; junction bases outside the gene matches: 8. Germline CDR1 reads DFQATT; CDR2 reads SNEGSKA (reference sequence). There are 16 residues in the CDR3. The CDR3 DNA reads TGCAGTGCTAGTTGGGTTAGCGGGGGGAGCTCCTACGAGCAGTACTTC. Amino acids: CSASWVSGGSSYEQYF.

This clonotype came up many times. This sequence joins TRBV20-1 and TRBJ2-7; 7 positions match TRBD1. CDR3 length: 12 amino acids. CDR1 DFQATT and CDR2 SNEGSKA come from the germline V gene (reference sequence). After removal of 4 bases from V and 4 bases from J, the junction contained 4 bases not matched to a gene. CDR3 nucleotides: TGCAGTGCTACCGGGACAGCGTACGAGCAGTACTTC. Its translation: CSATGTAYEQYF.

A word on this clonotype: This CDR3 fails to terminate in the conserved phenylalanine or tryptophan, so it likely reflects a read error. The chain is built from TRBV28 and TRBJ2-5; D is unresolved. CDR1 is MDHEN and CDR2 is SYDVKM in the germline V gene. V lost 2 bases and J lost 5, with 18 bases in between. The CDR3 covers 16 residues. CDR3 sequence: CASSLSPIVRRETQYL. In nucleotides, the CDR3 is TGTGCCAGCAGTTTAAGTCCGATTGTGCGCCGGGAGACCCAGTACCTC.

This clonotype was detected many times. The rearrangement uses TRBV15 and TRBJ1-4; no definite D call. Germline V CDR1 and CDR2: LNHNV, YYDKDF (reference sequence). V was trimmed by 2 bases and J by 7 bases, leaving 11 bases between them. This CDR3 spans 14 amino acids. CDR3 loop: CATSRKARGEKLFF. The CDR3 nucleotides are TGTGCCACCAGCAGAAAGGCGCGGGGTGAAAAACTGTTTTTT.

This clonotype has at least ten counts. The chain is built from TRBV7-2 and TRBJ1-5; 8 nucleotides line up with TRBD1. The CDR3 loop spans 15 amino acids. CDR1 is SGHTA, CDR2 FQGNSA, per germline. The V segment lost 5 bases and the J segment 4 bases; nucleotides outside the gene matches: 7. The chain's CDR3 is CASSVQGAGNQPQHF. CDR3 coding DNA: TGTGCCAGCAGCGTGCAGGGGGCAGGGAATCAGCCCCAGCATTTT.

A word on this clonotype: A much larger clone lies one base from this, so it may be a read error. The chain combines TRBV12-3 or TRBV12-4 with TRBJ2-3, with D hard to call. The DNA end lines up better with TRBJ1-5; the J call may be wrong. This CDR3 region has 15 residues. CDR3 in DNA: TGTGCCAGCAGTAGTAGCGGACTAAGCACAGATACGCAGCATTTT. Encoded protein: CASSSSGLSTDTQHF.

This clonotype was observed at least ten times. The rearrangement links TRBV5-1 to TRBJ1-6, with TRBD1 matching 8 bases. Germline trimming cut 0 bases from V and 7 bases from J; bases unmatched to any gene: 3. This CDR3 has 15 amino acids. CDR1 is SGHRS and CDR2 is YFSETQ in the germline V gene. CDR3 bases: TGCGCCAGCAGCTTGGTAACAGGGGGGAATTCACCCCTCCACTTT. This encodes CASSLVTGGNSPLHF.

To note about this clonotype: This may be a read error, as it is one base from a much larger clone. This chain links TRBV19 with TRBJ2-7; D might be TRBD2 (6 bases). Germline V gene data show CDR1 as LNHDA and CDR2 as SQIVND (reference sequence). This CDR3 comprises 12 residues. DNA for the CDR3: TGTGTCAGTAGTATGGAGGGCTACGAGCAGTACTTC. This translates into CVSSMEGYEQYF.

Notes on this clonotype: Germline and junction disagree at one end, which may indicate a read error. This sequence joins TRBV9 and TRBJ2-1; no firm D call. The CDR3 runs 14 residues. The germline V gene encodes CDR1 SGDLS and CDR2 YYNGEE. CDR3 in amino acids: CASSVQATNSERFF. For the CDR3, the DNA is TGTGCCAGCAGCGTCCAAGCGACGAACAGTGAGCGGTTCTTC.

This clonotype was found many times. The chain combines TRBV11-3 with TRBJ2-5; 7 bases agree with TRBD2. Germline V gene data show CDR1 as SGHNT and CDR2 as YENEEA. The ends lost 3 bases at V and 5 bases at J; junction bases unmatched: 6. The CDR3 has 14 amino acids. The CDR3 reads CASSLLADMETQYF. The CDR3 DNA is TGTGCCAGCAGCTTGCTAGCGGACATGGAGACCCAGTACTTC.

The chain has TRBV11-2 and TRBJ2-7; 7 bases match TRBD2. Germline values: CDR1 SGHAT, CDR2 FQNNGV. The CDR3 has 15 residues. Unmatched junction bases numbered 8, after V lost 4 bases and J lost 2 bases. The CDR3 protein is CASSSGGGTPYEQYF. CDR3 DNA sequence: TGTGCCAGCAGCTCTGGCGGGGGAACCCCCTACGAGCAGTACTTC.